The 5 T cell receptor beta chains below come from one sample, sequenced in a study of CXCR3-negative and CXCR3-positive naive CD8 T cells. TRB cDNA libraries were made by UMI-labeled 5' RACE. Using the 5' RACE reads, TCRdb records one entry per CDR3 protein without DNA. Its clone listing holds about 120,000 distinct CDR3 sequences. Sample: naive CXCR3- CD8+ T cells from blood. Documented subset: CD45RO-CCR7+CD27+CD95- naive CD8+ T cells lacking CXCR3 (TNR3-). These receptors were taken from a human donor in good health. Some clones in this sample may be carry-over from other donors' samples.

The CDR3 loop is CASSFYGGATDTQYF. The genes are TRBV7-3 and TRBJ2-3; absent DNA, TCRdb's TRBD2 call cannot be checked. Germline lookup yields CDR1 SGHTA and CDR2 FQGTGA. The CDR3 is 15 amino acids.

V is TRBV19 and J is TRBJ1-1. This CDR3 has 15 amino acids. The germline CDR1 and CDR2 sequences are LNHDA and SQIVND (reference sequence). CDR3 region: CASSARTGMNTEAFF.

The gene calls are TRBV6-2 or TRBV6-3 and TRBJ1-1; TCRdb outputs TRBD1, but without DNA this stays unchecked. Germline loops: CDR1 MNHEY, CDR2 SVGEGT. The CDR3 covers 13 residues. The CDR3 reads CPKDRGLYAEAFF.

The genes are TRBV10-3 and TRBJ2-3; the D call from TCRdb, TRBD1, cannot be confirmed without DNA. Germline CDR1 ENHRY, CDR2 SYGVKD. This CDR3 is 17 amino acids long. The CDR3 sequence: CVISEDSDRGPPDTQYF.

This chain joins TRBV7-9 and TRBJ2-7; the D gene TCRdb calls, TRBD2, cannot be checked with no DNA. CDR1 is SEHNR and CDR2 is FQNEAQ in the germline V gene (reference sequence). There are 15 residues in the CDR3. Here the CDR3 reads CASSSRLDRSYEQYF.